This record concerns one T cell receptor (beta chain) sequence. Its cognate antigen is unknown. The data stem from a study of T cell responses to AZD1222 COVID-19 vaccine. Study context: Whether given at about 4 or about 12 weeks, second doses were pooled.

Study-level findings and limits: Only a handful of AZD1222 recipients tested seropositive at baseline. Females made up more of the donors, who were largely white British, and clonal diversity may have come out too low. The CD4 TCRs associated with vaccination extended across spike and predominated at 160-218 and 743-854.

The method was immunoSEQ multiplex PCR; TCRdb's version includes in-frame clones alone and lacks a portion of them. The sample carries 95,000 to 150,000 clones, 80% to 90% recorded once. The CDR3 is made up of 16 amino acids. In germline, CDR1 is MGHRA, CDR2 YSYEKL. V was shortened by 0 bases and J by 1 base, with 13 bases between the two germline ends. This chain links TRBV4-1 with TRBJ2-7, with D perhaps TRBD1 (6 bases). The receptor comes from an adult in good health. Here the sequenced sample was peripheral blood, taken on day 0 of AZD1222 vaccination. CDR3 DNA: TGCGCCAGCAGCCAAGACCCCGGGACATCTTCCTACGAGCAGTACTTC. Translating it yields CASSQDPGTSSYEQYF.